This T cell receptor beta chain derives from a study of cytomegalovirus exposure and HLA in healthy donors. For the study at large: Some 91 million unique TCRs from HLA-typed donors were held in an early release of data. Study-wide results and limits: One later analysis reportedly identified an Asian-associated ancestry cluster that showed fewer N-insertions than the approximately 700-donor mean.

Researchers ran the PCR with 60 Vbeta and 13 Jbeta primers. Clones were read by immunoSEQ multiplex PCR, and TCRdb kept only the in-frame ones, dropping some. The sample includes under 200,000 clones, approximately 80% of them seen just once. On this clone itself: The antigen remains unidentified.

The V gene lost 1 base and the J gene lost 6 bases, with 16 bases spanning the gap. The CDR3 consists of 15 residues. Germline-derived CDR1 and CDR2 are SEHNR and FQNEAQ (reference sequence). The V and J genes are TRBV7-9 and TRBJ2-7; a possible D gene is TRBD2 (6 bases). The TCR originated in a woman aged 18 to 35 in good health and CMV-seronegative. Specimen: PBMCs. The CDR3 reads CASSLGANAGGEQYF. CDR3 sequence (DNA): TGTGCCAGCAGCTTAGGGGCCAACGCCGGGGGCGAGCAGTACTTC.